This record concerns one T cell receptor beta chain sequence. The trim removed 5 bases at V and 5 bases at J, leaving 7 bases unmatched. Germline V gene lookup returns CDR1 MDHEN and CDR2 SYDVKM. The CDR3 consists of 14 residues. How the authors handled the data: Reference gene primer amplification in the assay estimated nucleated cell counts. Profiling relied on immunoSEQ multiplex PCR, and the TCRdb table lists in-frame clones only, not all of them. V, J and clone size derive from that table, while D and trimming were established from the DNA sequence. Of around 300,000 clones listed, about nine tenths are singletons. This specimen comes from a study of blood T cell repertoires in COVID-19. Study overall: COVID-19 samples, acute and convalescent, were from the United States, Italy and Spain.

This TCR derives from a man aged 50 to 60 with active or convalescent COVID-19. The chain combines TRBV28 with TRBJ1-1; TRBD1 agrees at 8 bases. Sequenced input: peripheral blood. The CDR3, as DNA: TGTGCCAGCAGTCCCCGGACAGGGAGGACTGAAGCTTTCTTT. It codes for CASSPRTGRTEAFF. The variable domain in full, with the rest retrieved from reference TRBV28 and TRBJ1-1, is DVKVTQSSRYLVKRTGEKVFLECVQDMDHENMFWYRQDPGLGLRLIYFSYDVKMKEKGDIPEGYSVSREKKERFSLILESASTNQTSMYLCASSPRTGRTEAFFGQGTRLTVV.